The 20 T cell receptor beta chains below come from one sample, sequenced in a study of T cells in tuberculosis. Assay used: immunoSEQ multiplex PCR; TCRdb lists only in-frame clones, some missing. The sample lists 30,000 to 35,000 clones, roughly nine tenths occurring once. The sample was PBMCs. The receptor source for this set is a donor between 5 and 29 years old with latent tuberculosis or without tuberculosis infection.

V usage is TRBV4-3 and J usage is TRBJ2-1; the match to TRBD2 covers 7 bases. Germline CDR1 LGHNA, CDR2 YSLEER. Trimming at V came to 6 bases and at J to 1 base, leaving 3 bases not matched to a gene. The CDR3 length is 14 residues. CDR3 region: CASSHGGSYNEQFF. The CDR3 nucleotides are TGCGCCAGCAGTCACGGGGGGTCCTACAATGAGCAGTTCTTC.

The V gene is TRBV7-8, the J gene TRBJ2-1; D may be TRBD2 (5 bases). V was pared by 0 bases and J by 8 bases, with 17 bases between. There are 16 residues in the CDR3. Germline V gene sequence: CDR1 SGHVS, CDR2 FQNEAQ. CDR3 in amino acids: CASSLAGKTYIYEQFF. DNA of the CDR3: TGTGCCAGCAGCTTAGCCGGGAAGACGTACATATATGAGCAGTTCTTC.

The chain carries TRBV19 and TRBJ1-1, with a weak D call TRBD1 (6 bases). Germline CDR1 LNHDA, CDR2 SQIVND (reference sequence). The CDR3 spans 23 residues. The V end was cut by 5 bases, the J end by 7 bases, with 44 bases between. CDR3 sequence reads: CASSLTVGGLFFPGGESPSEAFF. In DNA, the CDR3 is TGTGCCAGTAGTCTTACCGTGGGGGGGCTTTTCTTCCCGGGCGGCGAGTCTCCCAGTGAAGCTTTCTTT.

The chain has TRBV4-1 and TRBJ2-4; 9 bases are shared with TRBD1. Germline V gene lookup returns CDR1 MGHRA and CDR2 YSYEKL. The CDR3 is made up of 20 amino acids. With 0 bases clipped from V and 0 bases from J, the junction kept 12 bases outside the gene matches. This CDR3 reads CASSQDRDRAQPLAKNIQYF. The CDR3 DNA sequence: TGCGCCAGCAGCCAAGATCGGGACAGGGCCCAACCACTAGCCAAAAACATTCAGTACTTC.

The chain employs TRBV27 and TRBJ2-7; 12 bases match TRBD2. This CDR3 is 17 amino acids long. V trimming: 8 bases; J trimming: 2 bases; junction bases outside the gene matches: 13. From germline, CDR1 is MNHEY and CDR2 SMNVEV (reference sequence). The CDR3 sequence is CASRRSGTSGSPYEQYF. CDR3 nucleotides: TGTGCCAGCCGCCGGTCCGGGACTAGCGGGTCTCCCTACGAGCAGTACTTC.

The rearrangement joins TRBV18 to TRBJ2-4; 8 positions match TRBD1. The CDR3 has 13 residues. Per the germline V gene, CDR1 is KGHSH and CDR2 is LQKENI. The J segment lost 7 bases and the V segment lost 4 bases, leaving 3 bases of the junction unmatched. The CDR3 DNA is TGTGCCAGCTCACAGGACAGGGACAACATTCAGTACTTC. Translating gives CASSQDRDNIQYF.

The V and J genes are TRBV9 and TRBJ2-1; D unresolved. The CDR3 is 13 amino acids. Looked up from germline, CDR1 is SGDLS and CDR2 is YYNGEE. With 4 bases removed from V and 7 bases from J, the gap between germline ends came to 12 bases. The CDR3 DNA reads TGTGCCAGCAGCCCATACGATCGGAATGAGCAGTTCTTC. Translation: CASSPYDRNEQFF.

The chain links TRBV19 to TRBJ2-7; D is unclear. In germline, CDR1 is LNHDA, CDR2 SQIVND (reference sequence). Trimming pared 8 bases from V and 0 bases from J, leaving 11 bases between. The CDR3 loop spans 13 amino acids. The CDR3 loop is CASSSDSSYEQYF. CDR3 in DNA: TGTGCCAGTTCGAGTGATAGCTCCTACGAGCAGTACTTC.

The chain carries TRBV4-2 and TRBJ2-7; D possibly corresponds to TRBD2 (6 bases). The CDR3 contains 14 residues. V lost 3 bases, J lost 2 bases, and 11 bases lay in between. Germline CDR1 is LGHNA and CDR2 is YNFKEQ. The CDR3, as DNA: TGTGCCAGCAGCCACCAAACGGGGGCCTACGAGCAGTACTTC. As protein: CASSHQTGAYEQYF.

The chain links TRBV5-6 to TRBJ1-5; possible D gene TRBD1, 6 bases. This CDR3 comprises 17 residues. Germline CDR1 reads SGHDT; CDR2 reads YYEEEE. Trimming shortened V by 4 bases and J by 6 bases, and 23 bases separated the two germline ends. The CDR3 loop reads CASSRLEGEGAGQPQHF. The CDR3, as DNA: TGTGCCAGCAGCCGCCTGGAGGGGGAGGGCGCAGGTCAGCCCCAGCATTTT.

This clone was seen only once. The chain links TRBV10-1 to TRBJ2-1; D may be TRBD2 (6 bases). V was trimmed by 4 bases and J by 10 bases, leaving 14 bases between them. The CDR3 is 13 amino acids. Germline V gene lookup returns CDR1 WNHNN and CDR2 SYGVQD (reference sequence). The CDR3 region has the DNA TGCGCCAGCAGTGCATCCGTTGGGGGGGAGCAGTTCTTC. Translating it yields CASSASVGGEQFF.

The chain carries TRBV2 and TRBJ2-7, with 8 bases lining up with TRBD2. Germline V lookup: CDR1 SNHLY, CDR2 FYNNEI. The CDR3 has 14 residues. The trim removed 7 bases at V and 6 bases at J, leaving 11 bases unmatched. For the CDR3, the DNA is TGTGCCAGCATTGGAGATAGCGGGATGGGCGAGCAGTACTTC. This translates into CASIGDSGMGEQYF.

This rearrangement joins TRBV18 to TRBJ1-1; 9 bases are a match to TRBD1. With V trimmed by 0 bases and J by 7 bases, 6 bases remained unmatched. The CDR3 spans 15 residues. Germline CDR1 is KGHSH and CDR2 is LQKENI. CDR3 region: CASSPPYRGLGEAFF. DNA of the CDR3: TGTGCCAGCTCACCACCGTACAGGGGGCTGGGTGAAGCTTTCTTT. Complete variable domain (other parts from reference TRBV18 and TRBJ1-1): NAGVMQNPRHLVRRRGQEARLRCSPMKGHSHVYWYRQLPEEGLKFMVYLQKENIIDESGMPKERFSAEFPKEGPSILRIQQVVRGDSAAYFCASSPPYRGLGEAFFGQGTRLTVV.

The rearrangement uses TRBV5-6 and TRBJ2-1; TRBD2 is a possible D gene (5 bases). Germline V gene sequence: CDR1 SGHDT, CDR2 YYEEEE. The CDR3 has 14 amino acids. Trimming pared 3 bases from V and 5 bases from J, leaving 12 bases between. The CDR3 DNA is TGTGCCAGCAGCTACCGCGGGCTACACAATGAGCAGTTCTTC. Translated, it gives CASSYRGLHNEQFF. The full variable domain, with the rest looked up from reference TRBV5-6 and TRBJ2-1, is DAGVTQSPTHLIKTRGQQVTLRCSPKSGHDTVSWYQQALGQGPQFIFQYYEEEERQRGNFPDRFSGHQFPNYSSELNVNALLLGDSALYLCASSYRGLHNEQFFGPGTRLTVL.

This clone was seen just once. The chain employs TRBV5-1 and TRBJ2-3, with 7 bases matching TRBD1. From germline, CDR1 is SGHRS and CDR2 YFSETQ. Trimming removed 5 bases from V and 0 bases from J; junction bases left unmatched: 6. The CDR3 spans 15 residues. CDR3 DNA: TGCGCCAGCAGTTCCGGGACAGCTAGCACAGATACGCAGTATTTT. As protein: CASSSGTASTDTQYF.

The chain recombines TRBV7-2 with TRBJ2-3; D remains ambiguous. Trimming shortened V by 7 bases and J by 0 bases, and 8 bases separated the two germline ends. This CDR3 is built from 13 residues. Germline V gives CDR1 SGHTA, CDR2 FQGNSA. The CDR3 region has the DNA TGTGCCAGCACCGTAGAAAGCACAGATACGCAGTATTTT. Translated, it gives CASTVESTDTQYF.

This clone was counted once. The rearrangement uses TRBV6-1 and TRBJ2-7; TRBD2 is a possible D gene (5 bases). Germline lookup yields CDR1 MNHNS and CDR2 SASEGT. This CDR3 is 13 amino acids long. Between the trimmed V and J ends, which lost 6 bases and 3 bases, there was a span of 12 bases. DNA for the CDR3: TGTGCCAGCAGAAGCGGAAGTCTCTACGAGCAGTACTTC. Protein product: CASRSGSLYEQYF.

The chain carries TRBV30 and TRBJ2-3, with D perhaps matching TRBD1 (6 bases). This CDR3 is 11 amino acids long. V was pared by 4 bases and J by 5 bases, with 7 bases between. From germline, CDR1 is GTSNPN and CDR2 SVGIG (reference sequence). The CDR3 reads CAWNREDTQYF. CDR3 nucleotides: TGTGCCTGGAACAGGGAAGATACGCAGTATTTT.

J is TRBJ2-3 and V is TRBV7-9; 12 bases line up with TRBD2. The V gene's germline CDR1 is SEHNR and CDR2 FQNEAQ (reference sequence). The CDR3 consists of 16 residues. Trimming cost V 2 bases and J 3 bases; bases outside gene matches: 3. The CDR3 DNA reads TGTGCCAGCAGCTTACCCCTAGCGGGGGGGACAGATACGCAGTATTTT. Translation gives CASSLPLAGGTDTQYF.

The rearrangement links TRBV5-4 to TRBJ2-7; the D gene is possibly TRBD2 (5 bases). Per germline, CDR1 SGHNT and CDR2 YYREEE (reference sequence). The CDR3 runs to 13 residues. The V and J ends lost 3 bases and 6 bases respectively, with 13 bases between them. The CDR3 here is CASSYGTGSEQYF. DNA for the CDR3: TGTGCCAGCAGCTACGGTACGGGGTCCGAGCAGTACTTC.